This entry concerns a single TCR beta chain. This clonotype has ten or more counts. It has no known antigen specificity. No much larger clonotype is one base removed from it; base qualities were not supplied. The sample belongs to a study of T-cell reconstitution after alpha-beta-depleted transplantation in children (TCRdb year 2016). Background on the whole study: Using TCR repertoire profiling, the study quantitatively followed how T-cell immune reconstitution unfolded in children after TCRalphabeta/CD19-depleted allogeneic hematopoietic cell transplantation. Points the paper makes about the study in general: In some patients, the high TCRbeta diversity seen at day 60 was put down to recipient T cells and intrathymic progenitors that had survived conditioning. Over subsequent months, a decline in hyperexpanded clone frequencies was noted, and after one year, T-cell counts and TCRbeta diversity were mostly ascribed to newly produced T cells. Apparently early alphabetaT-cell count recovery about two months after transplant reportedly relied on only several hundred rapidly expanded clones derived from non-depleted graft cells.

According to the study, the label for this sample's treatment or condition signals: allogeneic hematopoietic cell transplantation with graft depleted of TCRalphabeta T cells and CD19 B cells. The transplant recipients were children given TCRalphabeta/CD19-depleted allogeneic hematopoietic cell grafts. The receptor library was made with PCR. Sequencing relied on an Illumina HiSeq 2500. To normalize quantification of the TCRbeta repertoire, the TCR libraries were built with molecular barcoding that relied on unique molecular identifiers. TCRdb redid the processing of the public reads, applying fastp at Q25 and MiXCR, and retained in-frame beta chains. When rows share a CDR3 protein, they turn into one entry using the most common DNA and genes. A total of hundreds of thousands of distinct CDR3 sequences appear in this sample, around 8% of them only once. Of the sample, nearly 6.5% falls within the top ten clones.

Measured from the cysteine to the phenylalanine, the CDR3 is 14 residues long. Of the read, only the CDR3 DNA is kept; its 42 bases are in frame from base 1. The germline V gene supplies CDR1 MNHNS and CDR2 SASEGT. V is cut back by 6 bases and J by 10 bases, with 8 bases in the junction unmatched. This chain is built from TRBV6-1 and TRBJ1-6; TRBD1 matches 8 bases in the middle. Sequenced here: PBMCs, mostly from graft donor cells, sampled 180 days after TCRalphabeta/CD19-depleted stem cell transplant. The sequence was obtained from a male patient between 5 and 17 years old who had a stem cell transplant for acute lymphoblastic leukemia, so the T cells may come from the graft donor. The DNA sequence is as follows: TGTGCCAGCAGACCGGACAGGGATGCGTCACCCCTCCACTTT. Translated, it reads CASRPDRDASPLHF.